The entry below gives a single TCR beta chain sequence along with its context. TCRdb keeps only in-frame clones here, not all; method: immunoSEQ multiplex PCR. This sample has about 14,000 clones, with 90% to 95% found just once. This record belongs to a study of graft-versus-host responses after intestinal transplantation. The germline gives CDR1 SNHLY, CDR2 FYNNEI. With 6 bases clipped from V and 7 bases from J, the junction kept 21 bases outside the gene matches. CDR3 size: 19 residues. The TCR sequence derives from a human patient who received an intestinal transplant, so some T cells may come from the graft donor. The specimen comprised PBMCs, sampled 9 days after transplant. This sequence joins TRBV2 and TRBJ2-7; TRBD2 aligns across 13 bases. CDR3 amino acids: CASSAVLGLAGEESGEQYF. In nucleotides, the CDR3 is TGTGCCAGCAGCGCCGTCTTAGGACTAGCGGGAGAGGAGTCGGGTGAGCAGTACTTC. The entire variable domain, with the rest obtained from reference TRBV2 and TRBJ2-7, is as follows: EPEVTQTPSHQVTQMGQEVILRCVPISNHLYFYWYRQILGQKVEFLVSFYNNEISEKSEIFDDQFSVERPDGSNFTLKIRSTKLEDSAMYFCASSAVLGLAGEESGEQYFGPGTRLTVT.